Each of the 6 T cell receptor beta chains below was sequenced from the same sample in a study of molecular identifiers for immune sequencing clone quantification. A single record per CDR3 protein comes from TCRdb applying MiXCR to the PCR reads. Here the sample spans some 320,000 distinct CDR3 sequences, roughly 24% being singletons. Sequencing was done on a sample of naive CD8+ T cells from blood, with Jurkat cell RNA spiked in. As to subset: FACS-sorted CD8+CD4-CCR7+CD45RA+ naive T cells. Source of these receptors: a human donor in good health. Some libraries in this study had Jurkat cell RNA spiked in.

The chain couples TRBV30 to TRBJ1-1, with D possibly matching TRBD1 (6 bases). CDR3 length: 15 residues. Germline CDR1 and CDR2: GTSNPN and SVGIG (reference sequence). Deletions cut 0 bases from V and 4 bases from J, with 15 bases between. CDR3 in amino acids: CAWSVLARGATEAFF. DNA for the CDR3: TGTGCCTGGAGTGTATTAGCCAGGGGTGCCACTGAAGCTTTCTTT.

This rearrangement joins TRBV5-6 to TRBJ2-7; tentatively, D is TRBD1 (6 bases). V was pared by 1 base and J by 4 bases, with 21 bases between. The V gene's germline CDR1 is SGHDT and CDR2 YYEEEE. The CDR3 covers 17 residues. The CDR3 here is CASSLFEVLGARYEQYF. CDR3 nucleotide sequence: TGTGCCAGCAGCTTGTTTGAGGTTCTGGGGGCTAGGTACGAGCAGTACTTC.

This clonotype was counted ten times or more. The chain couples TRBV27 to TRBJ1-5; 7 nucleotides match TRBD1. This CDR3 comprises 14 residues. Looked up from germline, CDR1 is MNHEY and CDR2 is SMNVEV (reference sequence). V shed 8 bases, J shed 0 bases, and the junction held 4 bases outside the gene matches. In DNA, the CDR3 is TGTGCCAGCCGGACAGGCTATAGCAATCAGCCCCAGCATTTT. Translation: CASRTGYSNQPQHF.

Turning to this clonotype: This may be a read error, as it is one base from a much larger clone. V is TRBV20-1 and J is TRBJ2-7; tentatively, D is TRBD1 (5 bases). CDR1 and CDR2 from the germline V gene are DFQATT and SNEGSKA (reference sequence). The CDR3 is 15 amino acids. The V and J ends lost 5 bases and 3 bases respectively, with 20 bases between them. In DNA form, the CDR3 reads TGCAGTGCTGTTCCGTGGGGCAGTGAGTTCTACGAGCAGTACTTC. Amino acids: CSAVPWGSEFYEQYF.

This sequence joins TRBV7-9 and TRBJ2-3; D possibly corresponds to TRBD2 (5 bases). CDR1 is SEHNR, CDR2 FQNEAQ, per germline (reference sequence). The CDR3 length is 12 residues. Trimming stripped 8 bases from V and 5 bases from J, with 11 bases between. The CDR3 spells CASGSSLDTQYF. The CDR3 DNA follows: TGTGCCAGCGGGAGCTCCCTAGATACGCAGTATTTT.

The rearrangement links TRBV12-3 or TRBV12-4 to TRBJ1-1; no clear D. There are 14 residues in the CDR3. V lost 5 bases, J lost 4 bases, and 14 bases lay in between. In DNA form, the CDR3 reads TGTGCCAGCAGTACCGGAAATCGGGGCACTGAAGCTTTCTTT. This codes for CASSTGNRGTEAFF.